Listed below are T cell receptor beta chains from one sample, sequenced in a study of vaccination and CD4 T cells after COVID-19. From the PCR reads, TCRdb called clonotypes with MiXCR, one entry per CDR3 protein. The sample has approximately 6,000 distinct CDR3 sequences, roughly 32% seen once. These receptors' antigens are unknown. The specimen was CD4+ T cells from blood, cultured in vitro, collected after SARS-CoV-2 vaccination. These receptors all stem from a human donor who had recovered from COVID-19. Both conserved end residues are part of each CDR3. Fields, in order: J gene, D gene, clone size, V gene, CDR3 protein. D genes are given only for firm matches. Size is omitted from some rows. Given values are once, few, many or a class for expanded clones.

TRBJ2-3 TRBD2 . TRBV6-1 CASSGGLAGGDTQYF
TRBJ2-7 . . TRBV20-1 CSVAKSSYEQYF
TRBJ2-2 . . TRBV7-2 CASSRRPRANTGELFF
TRBJ2-7 TRBD1 . TRBV6-1 CASRLRDRVTYEQYF
TRBJ2-7 TRBD1 . TRBV4-1 CASSIQSGTGGIREQYF
TRBJ1-6 . . TRBV5-6 CASRRTSNSPLHF
TRBJ1-2 . . TRBV20-1 CSAPGQTNYGYTF
TRBJ1-1 . few TRBV6-1 CASTNGRGTEAFF
TRBJ1-2 TRBD1 . TRBV19 CASSAGDRDGGYTF
TRBJ2-1 TRBD2 . TRBV6-2/TRBV6-3 CASSSWSGANNEQFF
TRBJ2-7 . . TRBV7-8 CASSVNTGPYEQYF
TRBJ2-2 . . TRBV10-3 CAISEASSTGELFF